This T cell receptor beta chain stems from a study of blood T cell repertoires in COVID-19. CDR1 is MNHEY, CDR2 SMNVEV, per germline (reference sequence). The length of the CDR3 is 13 residues. The germline V and J ends were trimmed by 4 bases and 3 bases, with 9 bases remaining between them. The repertoire was sequenced with immunoSEQ multiplex PCR; TCRdb's copy has only in-frame clones and lacks some. The table includes tens of thousands of clones, around 82% detected once. In this sample, this clone turned up once. In the same sample, other DNA sequences code for this CDR3. This TCR derives from a human donor in a cohort sampled during active COVID-19. The sequenced sample consisted of peripheral blood. The V gene is TRBV27, the J gene TRBJ1-1, with a possible D match to TRBD1 (6 bases). The CDR3 spells CASSSQGYTEAFF. The CDR3 region has the DNA TGTGCCAGCAGTTCACAGGGATACACTGAAGCTTTCTTT.